The present T cell receptor (beta chain) was sequenced within a study of T cells in Graves' hyperthyroidism and ophthalmopathy (dated by TCRdb to about 2019). Notes on the research overall: Peripheral blood samples were taken at the time of initial diagnosis, prior to any treatment. The approximately 100 discovery patients were randomly split 7:3 into training and test sets. To identify distinguishing TCR V-J signatures, a discovery cohort of 100 or so patients was used, comprising 40 to 45 with Graves' ophthalmopathy and around 57 with stable Graves' hyperthyroidism. The paper describes TCR Vbeta CDR3 sequencing of around 130 peripheral blood samples, made up of 43 ophthalmopathy patients, some 76 hyperthyroidism patients and some 17 progressor patients. The study also compared thyroid tissue and blood T-cell repertoires from more than five Graves' hyperthyroidism patients. Whether ophthalmopathy could be predicted prospectively was tested in an independent validation cohort made up of 18 to 20 hyperthyroidism patients plus 17 patients who later progressed to ophthalmopathy. After sampling, hyperthyroidism patients received methimazole starting at 30 mg daily, and ophthalmopathy patients received high-dose intravenous methylprednisolone.

In this sample, this clonotype turned up many times. The clone's antigen remains unknown. Per-base qualities were not stored, and no clone one base away is much larger. In the ophthalmopathy patients, disease was moderately to severely active, with a Clinical Activity Score of 3 or more, a NOSPECS grade of 4 or more, and a duration of less than 3 months. Patients with uncontrolled infections, other autoimmune diseases, pregnancy or lactation were excluded. Diagnoses were based on clinical symptoms, serum thyroxine and TRAb, thyroid ultrasound and orbital computed tomography. PBMCs were isolated from more than 9 ml of fresh peripheral blood by Ficoll-Paque density gradient centrifugation. Trizol reagent was used to extract total RNA, and RNA quality was then checked on an Agilent 2100 Bioanalyzer. The TCR beta CDR3 regions were amplified from RNA transcripts. For the first round of RT-PCR on the TCR CDR3, the HTBI primer set was used together with the Qiagen OneStep RT-PCR kit. The libraries were constructed in a second round of multiplex PCR and then size-selected and purified. The libraries were sequenced on an Illumina HiSeq2000 using paired-end 100 bp reads. The original pipeline was this. SOAPnuke was used to process the raw data, removing reads that contained adapters or uncalled bases, had a mean Phred below 15, or lacked an exact match to the constant primer or identifier. COPE v1.2.5 was used to merge the high-quality paired reads, and each unique nucleotide sequence was defined as a clonotype. Clonotypes were aligned to IMGT TRBV, TRBD and TRBJ reference segments using MiTCR v1.1. The analysis included only V-J combinations with a frequency above 0.0001, which together covered approximately 99% of the repertoires. A TCS score was defined as the ratio of F50 (clonal expansion) to E x V (chaos), with BLOSUM62-based TCRdist applied between CDR3 peptides within each V-J. Welch's t-statistics and random forest reduced 500 to 650 V-J features to some 14, which were used in a naive Bayes classifier (R e1071). TCRdb trimmed public reads at Q25 via fastp, called clones via MiXCR and kept in-frame beta chains. Entries are consolidated by CDR3 protein sequence, retaining the most common genes and DNA. In this record, the V and J calls reflect TCRdb's handling and not the investigators' own analysis. Counted in this sample were a few hundred thousand distinct CDR3 sequences; approximately 15% of them appeared once. Together, the top ten hold roughly 3.3% of the sample.

Beyond this particular receptor, the publication reports: Most expanded thyroid clonotypes (frequency above 0.001) were also detected in blood, a finding suggesting that blood repertoires may reflect thyroid immune responses. In validation, the model predicted progression to ophthalmopathy a median of roughly six months before onset, with about 64% sensitivity and nearly 75% specificity. No statistical method was used to set the sample size in advance, and investigators knew the group allocation. Ophthalmopathy was separated from stable hyperthyroidism by a 13 V-J signature model, with around 90% sensitivity and roughly 81% specificity obtained in cross-validation and 80%/75% obtained in testing.

Sequences GTSNPN (CDR1) and SVGIG (CDR2) are obtained from the germline V gene (reference sequence). From the cysteine through the phenylalanine, the CDR3 covers 12 amino acids. The retained sequence is limited to the CDR3, 36 bases, with the frame set at the first base. V is cut by 5 bases and J by 3 bases, and the space between the germline ends is 10 bases. The sequence came from a woman aged 40 to 50 with Graves' ophthalmopathy. This chain joins TRBV30 to TRBJ1-1; the D gene lacks a confident call. The sequenced sample was blood. The base sequence is TGTGCCTGGGTCAATTTTGACACTGAAGCTTTCTTT. This encodes CAWVNFDTEAFF.